The T cell receptor (beta chain) under discussion was sequenced for a study of blood T cells in healthy people across ages. A second 7 to 11 cycle PCR used barcoded and J-beta primers. Unique molecular identifiers of 12 random nucleotides labeled each cDNA. TCRdb re-called the 5' RACE reads with MiXCR, one entry per CDR3 protein. The sample yields 600,000 to 650,000 distinct CDR3 sequences, 58% seen once. Notes on this clonotype: The antigen is not known.

This CDR3 is 14 amino acids long. Germline CDR1 reads SGHTA; CDR2 reads FQGNSA. V lost 6 bases and J 1 base, leaving 11 bases between the germline ends. Overall study results and limits: Age advanced and TCR beta diversity per million T cells fell, roughly linearly. Researchers deemed the diversity estimates from one million T cells underestimates.

The chain uses TRBV7-2 and TRBJ2-3; D is ambiguous. The source is a man aged 60 to 75 in good health. Sequenced: blood. Here the CDR3 DNA reads TGTGCCAGCAGGGATCCGGCGCGCACAGATACGCAGTATTTT. Its protein is CASRDPARTDTQYF.